This TCR beta chain was documented in a study of blood T cell repertoires in COVID-19. As processed by the authors: Estimation of nucleated cell counts relied on the amplification of reference gene primers. Sequenced by immunoSEQ multiplex PCR; TCRdb stores in-frame clones only, minus some. Clone size and V and J calls were adopted from that table, with D and trimming inferred from the DNA. The data contain some 270,000 clones, 80% to 85% of them singletons. This clone was recorded once. The clonotype comes from a person aged 65-85 years with COVID-19, enrolled during active disease. Input material: peripheral blood.

The CDR3 region has the DNA TGTGCCAGCCTGTTCTCCTACGAGCAGTACTTC. Residues: CASLFSYEQYF. V gene TRBV2 combines with J gene TRBJ2-7; D call uncertain. The CDR3 consists of 11 residues. Germline V gives CDR1 SNHLY, CDR2 FYNNEI. V was clipped by 8 bases and J by 0 bases, with 5 bases between them. The variable domain in full, completed from reference TRBV2 and TRBJ2-7, reads EPEVTQTPSHQVTQMGQEVILRCVPISNHLYFYWYRQILGQKVEFLVSFYNNEISEKSEIFDDQFSVERPDGSNFTLKIRSTKLEDSAMYFCASLFSYEQYFGPGTRLTVT.